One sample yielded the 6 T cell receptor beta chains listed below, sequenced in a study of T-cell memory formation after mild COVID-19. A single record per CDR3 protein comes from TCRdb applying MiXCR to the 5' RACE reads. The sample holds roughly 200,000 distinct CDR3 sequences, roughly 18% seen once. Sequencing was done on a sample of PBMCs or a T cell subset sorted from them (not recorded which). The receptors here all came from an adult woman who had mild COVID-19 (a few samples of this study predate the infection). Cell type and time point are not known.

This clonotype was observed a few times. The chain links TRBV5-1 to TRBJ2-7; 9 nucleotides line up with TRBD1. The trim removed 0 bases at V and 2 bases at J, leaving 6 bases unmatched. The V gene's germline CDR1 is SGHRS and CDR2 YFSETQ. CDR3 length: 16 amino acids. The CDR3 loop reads CASSLGTGDVAYEQYF. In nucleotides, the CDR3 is TGCGCCAGCAGCTTGGGGACAGGGGACGTAGCCTACGAGCAGTACTTC. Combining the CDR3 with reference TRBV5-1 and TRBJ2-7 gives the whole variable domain KAGVTQTPRYLIKTRGQQVTLSCSPISGHRSVSWYQQTPGQGLQFLFEYFSETQRNKGNFPGRFSGRQFSNSRSEMNVSTLELGDSALYLCASSLGTGDVAYEQYFGPGTRLTVT.

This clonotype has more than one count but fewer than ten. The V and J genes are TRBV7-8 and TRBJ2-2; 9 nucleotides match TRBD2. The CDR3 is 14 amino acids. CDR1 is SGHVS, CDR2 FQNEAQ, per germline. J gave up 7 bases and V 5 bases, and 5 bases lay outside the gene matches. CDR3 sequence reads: CASSTRGGGGELFF. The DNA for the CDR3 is TGTGCCAGCAGCACGCGGGGGGGCGGCGGGGAGCTGTTTTTT. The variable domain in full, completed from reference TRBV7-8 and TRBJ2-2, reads GAGVSQSPRYKVAKRGQDVALRCDPISGHVSLFWYQQALGQGPEFLTYFQNEAQLDKSGLPSDRFFAERPEGSVSTLKIQRTQQEDSAVYLCASSTRGGGGELFFGEGSRLTVL.

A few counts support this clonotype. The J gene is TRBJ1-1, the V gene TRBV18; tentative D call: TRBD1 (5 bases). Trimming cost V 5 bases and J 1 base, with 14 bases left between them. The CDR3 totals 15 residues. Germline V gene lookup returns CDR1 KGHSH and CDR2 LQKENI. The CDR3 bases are TGTGCCAGCTCAGCGACGGCGCAGGGGAACACTGAAGCTTTCTTT. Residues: CASSATAQGNTEAFF.

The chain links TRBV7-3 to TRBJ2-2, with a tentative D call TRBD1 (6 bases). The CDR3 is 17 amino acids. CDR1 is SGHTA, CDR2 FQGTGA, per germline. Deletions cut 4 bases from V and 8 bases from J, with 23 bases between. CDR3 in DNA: TGTGCCAGCAGCTCCGCCACCCCCGGGACATCTTTGGGGGAGCTGTTTTTT. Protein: CASSSATPGTSLGELFF.

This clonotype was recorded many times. The CDR3 sequence is CASSQGGPGLSLYF. In DNA form, the CDR3 reads TGTGCCAGCAGCCAAGGTGGACCTGGACTATCTCTGTACTTC. The rearrangement uses TRBV3-1 and TRBJ2-5; possibly TRBD2 for D (6 bases). This CDR3 has 14 amino acids. CDR1 is LGHDT and CDR2 is YNNKEL in the germline V gene (reference sequence). Trimming took off 1 base at V and 13 bases at J, with 19 bases between the two ends.

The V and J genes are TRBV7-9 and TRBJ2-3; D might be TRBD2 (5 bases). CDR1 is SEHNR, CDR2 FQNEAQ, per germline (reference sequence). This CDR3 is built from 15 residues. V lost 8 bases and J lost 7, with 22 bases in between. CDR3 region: CASGKGMEGRNTQYF. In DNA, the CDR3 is TGTGCCAGCGGAAAGGGAATGGAAGGGAGAAATACGCAGTATTTT.